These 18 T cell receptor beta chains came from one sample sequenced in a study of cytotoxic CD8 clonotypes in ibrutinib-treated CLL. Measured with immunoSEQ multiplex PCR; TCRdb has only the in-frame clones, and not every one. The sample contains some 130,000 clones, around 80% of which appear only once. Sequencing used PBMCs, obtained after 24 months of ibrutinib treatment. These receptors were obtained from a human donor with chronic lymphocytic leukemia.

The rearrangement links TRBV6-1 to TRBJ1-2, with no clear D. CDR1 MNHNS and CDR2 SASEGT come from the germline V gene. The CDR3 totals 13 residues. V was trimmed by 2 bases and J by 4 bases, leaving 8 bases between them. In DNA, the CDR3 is TGTGCCAGCAGTGAATGGGGAACCTATGGCTACACCTTC. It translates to CASSEWGTYGYTF.

The CDR3 DNA sequence: TGTGCCAGCAGCTTAGATTCCGGGACAGGGGGCTATGGCTACACCTTC. This encodes CASSLDSGTGGYGYTF. J is TRBJ1-2 and V is TRBV7-2; 11 bases are shared with TRBD1. CDR1 and CDR2 (germline): SGHTA, FQGNSA. V lost 1 base and J lost 4; bases outside the gene matches: 5. This CDR3 is built from 16 residues.

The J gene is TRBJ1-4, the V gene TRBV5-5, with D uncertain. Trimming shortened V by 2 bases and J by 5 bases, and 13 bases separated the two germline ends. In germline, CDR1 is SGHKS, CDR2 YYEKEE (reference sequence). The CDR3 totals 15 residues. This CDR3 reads CASSFGRQVNEKLFF. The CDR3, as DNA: TGTGCCAGCAGCTTCGGTAGGCAAGTCAATGAAAAACTGTTTTTT.

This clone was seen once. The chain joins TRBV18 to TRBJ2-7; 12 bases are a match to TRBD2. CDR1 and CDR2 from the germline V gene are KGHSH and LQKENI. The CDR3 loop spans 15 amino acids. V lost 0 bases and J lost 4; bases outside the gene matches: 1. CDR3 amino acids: CASSPPTSGGYEQYF. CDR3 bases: TGTGCCAGCTCACCACCGACTAGCGGGGGATACGAGCAGTACTTC.

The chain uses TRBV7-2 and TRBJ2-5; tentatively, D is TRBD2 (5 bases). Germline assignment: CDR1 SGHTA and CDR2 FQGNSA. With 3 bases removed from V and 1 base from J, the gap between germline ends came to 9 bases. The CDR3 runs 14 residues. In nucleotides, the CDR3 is TGTGCCAGCAGCTTTGTACGGGGCCAAGAGACCCAGTACTTC. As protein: CASSFVRGQETQYF.

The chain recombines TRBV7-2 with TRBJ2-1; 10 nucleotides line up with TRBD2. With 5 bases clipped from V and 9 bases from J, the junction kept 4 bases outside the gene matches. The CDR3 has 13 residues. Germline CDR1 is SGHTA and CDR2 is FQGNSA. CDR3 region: CASSASGGVEQFF. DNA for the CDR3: TGTGCCAGCAGCGCAAGCGGGGGGGTTGAGCAGTTCTTC. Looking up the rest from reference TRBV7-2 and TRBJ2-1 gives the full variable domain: GAGVSQSPSNKVTEKGKDVELRCDPISGHTALYWYRQSLGQGLEFLIYFQGNSAPDKSGLPSDRFSAERTGGSVSTLTIQRTQQEDSAVYLCASSASGGVEQFFGPGTRLTVL.

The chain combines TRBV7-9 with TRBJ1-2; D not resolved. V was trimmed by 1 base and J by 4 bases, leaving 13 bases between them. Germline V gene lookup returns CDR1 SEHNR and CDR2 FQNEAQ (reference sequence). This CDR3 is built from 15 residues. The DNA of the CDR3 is TGTGCCAGCAGCTTAGGTCCGGGAATAAGCTATGGCTACACCTTC. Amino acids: CASSLGPGISYGYTF. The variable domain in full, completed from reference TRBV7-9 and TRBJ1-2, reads DTGVSQNPRHKITKRGQNVTFRCDPISEHNRLYWYRQTLGQGPEFLTYFQNEAQLEKSRLLSDRFSAERPKGSFSTLEIQRTEQGDSAMYLCASSLGPGISYGYTFGSGTRLTVV.

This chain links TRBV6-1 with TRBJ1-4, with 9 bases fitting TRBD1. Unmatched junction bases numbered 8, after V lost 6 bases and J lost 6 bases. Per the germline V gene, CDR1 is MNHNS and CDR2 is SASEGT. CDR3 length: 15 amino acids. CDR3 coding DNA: TGTGCCAGCAGACCGCTGACAGGGGGGGATGAAAAACTGTTTTTT. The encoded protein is CASRPLTGGDEKLFF.

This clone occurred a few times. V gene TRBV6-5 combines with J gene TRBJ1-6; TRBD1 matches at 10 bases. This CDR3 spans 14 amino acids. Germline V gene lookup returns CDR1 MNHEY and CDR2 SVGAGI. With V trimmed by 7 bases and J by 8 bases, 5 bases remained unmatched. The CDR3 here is CASIPGTGDSPLHF. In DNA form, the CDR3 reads TGTGCCAGCATCCCGGGGACAGGGGATTCACCCCTCCACTTT.

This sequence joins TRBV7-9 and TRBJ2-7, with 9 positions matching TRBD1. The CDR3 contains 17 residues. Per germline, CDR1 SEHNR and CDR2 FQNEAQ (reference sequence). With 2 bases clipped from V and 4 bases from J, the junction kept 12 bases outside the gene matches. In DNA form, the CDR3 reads TGTGCCAGCAGCTTAACTGGCATGCGACAGGGGGAATACGAGCAGTACTTC. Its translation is CASSLTGMRQGEYEQYF.

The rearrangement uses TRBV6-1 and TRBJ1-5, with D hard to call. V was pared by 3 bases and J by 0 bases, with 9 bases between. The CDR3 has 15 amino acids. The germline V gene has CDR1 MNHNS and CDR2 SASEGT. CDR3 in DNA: TGTGCCAGCAGTGATATGGGTAATAGCAATCAGCCCCAGCATTTT. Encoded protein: CASSDMGNSNQPQHF.

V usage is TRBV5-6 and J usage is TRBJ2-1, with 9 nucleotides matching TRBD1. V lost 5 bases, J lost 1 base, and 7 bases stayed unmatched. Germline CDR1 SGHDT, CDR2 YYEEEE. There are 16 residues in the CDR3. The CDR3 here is CASSRGTGLSYNEQFF. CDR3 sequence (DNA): TGTGCCAGCAGTCGAGGGACAGGGCTTTCCTACAATGAGCAGTTCTTC.

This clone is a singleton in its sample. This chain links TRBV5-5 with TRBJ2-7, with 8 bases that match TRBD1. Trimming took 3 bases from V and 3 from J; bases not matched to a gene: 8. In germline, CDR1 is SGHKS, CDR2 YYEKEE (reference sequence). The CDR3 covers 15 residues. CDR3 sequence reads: CASSSTGTGNYEQYF. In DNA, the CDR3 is TGTGCCAGCAGCTCGACCGGGACAGGTAACTACGAGCAGTACTTC.

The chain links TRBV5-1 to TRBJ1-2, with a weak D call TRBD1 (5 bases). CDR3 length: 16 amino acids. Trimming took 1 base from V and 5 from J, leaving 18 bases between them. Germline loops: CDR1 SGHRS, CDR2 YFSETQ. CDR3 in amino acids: CASSLRGGLLKYGYTF. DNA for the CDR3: TGCGCCAGCAGCTTGCGGGGCGGACTATTAAAGTATGGCTACACCTTC. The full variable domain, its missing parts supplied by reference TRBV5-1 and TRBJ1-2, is KAGVTQTPRYLIKTRGQQVTLSCSPISGHRSVSWYQQTPGQGLQFLFEYFSETQRNKGNFPGRFSGRQFSNSRSEMNVSTLELGDSALYLCASSLRGGLLKYGYTFGSGTRLTVV.

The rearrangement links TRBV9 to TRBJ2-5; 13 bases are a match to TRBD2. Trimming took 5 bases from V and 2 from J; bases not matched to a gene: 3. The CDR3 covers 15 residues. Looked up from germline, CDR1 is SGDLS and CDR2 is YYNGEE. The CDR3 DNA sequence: TGTGCCAGCAGACGGGGACTAGCGGGGCAAGAGACCCAGTACTTC. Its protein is CASRRGLAGQETQYF.

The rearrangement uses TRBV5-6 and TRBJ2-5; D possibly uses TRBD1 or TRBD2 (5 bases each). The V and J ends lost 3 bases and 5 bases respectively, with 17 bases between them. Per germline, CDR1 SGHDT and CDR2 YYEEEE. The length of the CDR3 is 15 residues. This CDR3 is CASSSREGMVETQYF. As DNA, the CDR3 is TGTGCCAGCAGCTCCCGAGAGGGGATGGTGGAGACCCAGTACTTC.

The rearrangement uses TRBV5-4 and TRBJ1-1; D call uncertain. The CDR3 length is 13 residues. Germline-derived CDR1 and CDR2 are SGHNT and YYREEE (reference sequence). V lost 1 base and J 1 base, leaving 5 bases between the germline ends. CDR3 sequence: CASSLPGNTEAFF. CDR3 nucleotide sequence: TGTGCCAGCAGCTTGCCCGGGAACACTGAAGCTTTCTTT.

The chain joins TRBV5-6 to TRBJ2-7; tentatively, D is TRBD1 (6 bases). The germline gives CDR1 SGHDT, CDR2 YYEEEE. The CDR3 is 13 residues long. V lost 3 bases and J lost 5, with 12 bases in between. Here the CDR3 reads CASSSVQGHEQYF. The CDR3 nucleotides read TGTGCCAGCAGCTCGGTACAGGGCCACGAGCAGTACTTC.